A single T cell receptor beta chain is shown here with its context. Sampled while nominally healthy, donors likely had unrecorded immune exposures. From germline, CDR1 is MDHEN and CDR2 SYDVKM. The V segment lost 3 bases and the J segment 11 bases; nucleotides outside the gene matches: 10. The CDR3 is 14 residues long. This specimen belongs to a study of cytomegalovirus exposure and HLA in healthy donors. A multiplex PCR was run with 60 Vbeta primers and 13 Jbeta primers. As handled by the study authors: The count from a later analysis was tens of millions of unique TCR beta chains, about 9.9 million of them shared. Generated by immunoSEQ multiplex PCR, the TCRdb table keeps only in-frame clones and is missing some. The V and J calls and clone size were taken over from that table, and D and trimming were inferred from the DNA. This table has over 80,000 clones, 82% appearing once.

The specimen sequenced was PBMCs. The source is a man aged 30-40 years in good health and CMV-seropositive. The rearrangement joins TRBV28 to TRBJ1-1; 9 bases match TRBD1. CDR3 amino acids: CASSFTGTGRKAFF. The CDR3 DNA follows: TGTGCCAGCAGTTTTACTGGGACAGGGAGGAAGGCTTTCTTT.